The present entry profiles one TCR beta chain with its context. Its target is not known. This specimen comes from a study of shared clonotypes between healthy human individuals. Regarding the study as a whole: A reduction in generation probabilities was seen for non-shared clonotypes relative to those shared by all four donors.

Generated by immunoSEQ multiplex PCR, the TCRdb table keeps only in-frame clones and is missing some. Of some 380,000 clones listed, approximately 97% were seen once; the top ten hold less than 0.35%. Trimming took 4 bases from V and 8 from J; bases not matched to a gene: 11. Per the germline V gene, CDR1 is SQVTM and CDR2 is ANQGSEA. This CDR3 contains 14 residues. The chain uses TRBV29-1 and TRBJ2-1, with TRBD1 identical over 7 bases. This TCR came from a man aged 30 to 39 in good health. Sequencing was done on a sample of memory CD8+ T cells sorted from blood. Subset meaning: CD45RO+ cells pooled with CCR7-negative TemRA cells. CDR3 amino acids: CSVGYRGRKHEQFF. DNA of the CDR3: TGCAGCGTTGGGTACAGGGGTAGGAAGCATGAGCAGTTCTTC.